The present TCR beta chain was sequenced within a study of T cells after yellow fever vaccination. TCRdb re-analysed the 5' RACE reads in MiXCR, keeping a single row per CDR3 protein. The sample has 500,000 to 650,000 distinct CDR3 sequences; less than 15% are singletons. Findings and caveats of the study: Among primary-vaccination clones, most reappeared after the booster, at roughly 96% for CD4 and around 91% for CD8. Abundant clonotypes from the bulk population could contaminate FACS-sorted repertoires.

This clonotype was seen more than once but under ten times. The antigen remains unidentified. V was shortened by 4 bases and J by 2 bases, with 19 bases between the two germline ends. The V gene's germline CDR1 is SGHKS and CDR2 YYEKEE (reference sequence). The CDR3 runs 17 residues. The chain combines TRBV5-5 with TRBJ2-4, with D perhaps TRBD1 (8 bases). Sequenced here: PBMCs, sampled on the day of the yellow fever booster vaccination. The clonotype comes from a man aged 25 to 40 who received the YFV17D yellow fever vaccine. CDR3 DNA sequence: TGTGCCAGCAGCGTTACAGGGGGGGTGTCAACCAAAAACATTCAGTACTTC. Amino acid sequence: CASSVTGGVSTKNIQYF.